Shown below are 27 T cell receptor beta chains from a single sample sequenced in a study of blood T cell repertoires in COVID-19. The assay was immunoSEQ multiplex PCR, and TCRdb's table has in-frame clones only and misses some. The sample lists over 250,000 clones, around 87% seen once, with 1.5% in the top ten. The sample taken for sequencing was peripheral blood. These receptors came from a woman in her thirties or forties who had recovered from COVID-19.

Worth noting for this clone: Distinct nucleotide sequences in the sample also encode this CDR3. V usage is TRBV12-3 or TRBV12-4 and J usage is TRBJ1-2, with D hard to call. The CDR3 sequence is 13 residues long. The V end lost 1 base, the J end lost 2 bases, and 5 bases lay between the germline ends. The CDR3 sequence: CASSLGLNYGYTF. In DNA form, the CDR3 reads TGTGCCAGCAGTTTAGGTCTAAACTATGGCTACACCTTC.

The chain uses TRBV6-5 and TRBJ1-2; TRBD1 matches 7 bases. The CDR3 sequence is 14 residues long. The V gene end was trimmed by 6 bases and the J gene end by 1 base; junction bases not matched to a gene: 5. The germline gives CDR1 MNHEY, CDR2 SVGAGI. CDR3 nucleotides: TGTGCCAGCAGACTGACAGGGAATAACTATGGCTACACCTTC. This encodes CASRLTGNNYGYTF.

Here the CDR3 reads CASSARLAGALYNEQFF. The CDR3 coding sequence is TGTGCCAGCAGCGCCAGACTAGCGGGGGCTCTCTACAATGAGCAGTTCTTC. This sequence joins TRBV9 and TRBJ2-1; the match to TRBD2 covers 12 bases. The germline CDR1 and CDR2 sequences are SGDLS and YYNGEE. Trimming at V came to 3 bases and at J to 3 bases, leaving 7 bases not matched to a gene. The CDR3 has 17 amino acids.

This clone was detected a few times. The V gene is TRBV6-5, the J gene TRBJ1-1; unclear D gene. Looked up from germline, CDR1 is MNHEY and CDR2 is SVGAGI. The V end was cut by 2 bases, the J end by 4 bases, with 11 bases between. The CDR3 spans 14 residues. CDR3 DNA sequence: TGTGCCAGCAGTTACCGTAAATGGAGCACTGAAGCTTTCTTT. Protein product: CASSYRKWSTEAFF.

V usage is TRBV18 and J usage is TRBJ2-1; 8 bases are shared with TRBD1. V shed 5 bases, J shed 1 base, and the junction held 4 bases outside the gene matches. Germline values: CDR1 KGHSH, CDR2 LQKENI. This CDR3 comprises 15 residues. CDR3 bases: TGTGCCAGCTCAGAGCAGGGGGCATCCTACAATGAGCAGTTCTTC. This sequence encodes CASSEQGASYNEQFF.

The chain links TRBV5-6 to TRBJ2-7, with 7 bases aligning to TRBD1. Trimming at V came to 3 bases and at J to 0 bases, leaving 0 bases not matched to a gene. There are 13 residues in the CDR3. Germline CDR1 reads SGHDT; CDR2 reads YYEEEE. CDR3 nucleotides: TGTGCCAGCAGCTGGGACAGCTCCTACGAGCAGTACTTC. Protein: CASSWDSSYEQYF. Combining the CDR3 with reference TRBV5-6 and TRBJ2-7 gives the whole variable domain DAGVTQSPTHLIKTRGQQVTLRCSPKSGHDTVSWYQQALGQGPQFIFQYYEEEERQRGNFPDRFSGHQFPNYSSELNVNALLLGDSALYLCASSWDSSYEQYFGPGTRLTVT.

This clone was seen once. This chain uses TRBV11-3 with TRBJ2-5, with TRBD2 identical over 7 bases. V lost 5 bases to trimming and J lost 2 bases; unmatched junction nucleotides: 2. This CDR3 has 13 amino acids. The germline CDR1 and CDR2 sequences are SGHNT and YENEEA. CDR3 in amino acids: CASSPAGQETQYF. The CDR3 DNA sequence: TGTGCCAGCAGCCCAGCGGGACAAGAGACCCAGTACTTC.

Here the CDR3 reads CASSLLQGYGYTF. The CDR3 nucleotides read TGTGCCAGCAGTTTACTCCAGGGCTATGGCTACACCTTC. The chain is built from TRBV12-3 or TRBV12-4 and TRBJ1-2; a possible D gene is TRBD1 (5 bases). This CDR3 comprises 13 residues. V lost 2 bases to trimming and J lost 4 bases, with 8 bases between them.

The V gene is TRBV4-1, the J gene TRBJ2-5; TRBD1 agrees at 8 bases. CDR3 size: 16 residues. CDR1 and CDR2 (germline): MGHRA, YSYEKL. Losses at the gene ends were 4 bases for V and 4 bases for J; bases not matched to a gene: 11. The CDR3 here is CASSRARGPRGETQYF. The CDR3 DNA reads TGCGCCAGCAGCCGAGCCAGGGGGCCTAGGGGAGAGACCCAGTACTTC.

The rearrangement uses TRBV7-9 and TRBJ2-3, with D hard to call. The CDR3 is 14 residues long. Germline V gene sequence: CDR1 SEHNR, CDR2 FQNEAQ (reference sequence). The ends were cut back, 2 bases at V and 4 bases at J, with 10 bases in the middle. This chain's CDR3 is CASSLPPVSDTQYF. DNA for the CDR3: TGTGCCAGCAGCTTACCCCCCGTTTCAGATACGCAGTATTTT.

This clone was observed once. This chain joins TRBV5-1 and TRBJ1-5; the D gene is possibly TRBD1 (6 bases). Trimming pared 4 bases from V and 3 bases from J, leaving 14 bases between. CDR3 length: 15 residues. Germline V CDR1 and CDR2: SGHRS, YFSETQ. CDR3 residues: CASSLRGGPNQPQHF. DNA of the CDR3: TGCGCCAGCAGCCTAAGGGGGGGGCCCAATCAGCCCCAGCATTTT.

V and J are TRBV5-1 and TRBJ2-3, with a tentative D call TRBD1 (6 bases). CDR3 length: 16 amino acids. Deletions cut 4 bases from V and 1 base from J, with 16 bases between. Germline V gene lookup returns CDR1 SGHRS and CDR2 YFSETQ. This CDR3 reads CASSRANRARTDTQYF. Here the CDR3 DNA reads TGCGCCAGCAGCCGCGCAAACAGGGCCCGCACAGATACGCAGTATTTT. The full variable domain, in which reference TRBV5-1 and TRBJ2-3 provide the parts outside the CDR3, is KAGVTQTPRYLIKTRGQQVTLSCSPISGHRSVSWYQQTPGQGLQFLFEYFSETQRNKGNFPGRFSGRQFSNSRSEMNVSTLELGDSALYLCASSRANRARTDTQYFGPGTRLTVL.

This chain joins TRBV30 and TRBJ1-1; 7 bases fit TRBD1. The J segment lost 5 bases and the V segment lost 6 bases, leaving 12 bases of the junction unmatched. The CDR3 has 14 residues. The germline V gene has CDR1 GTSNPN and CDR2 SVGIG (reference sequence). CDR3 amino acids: CACPRQGVGTEAFF. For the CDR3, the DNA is TGTGCCTGTCCGAGACAGGGAGTCGGGACTGAAGCTTTCTTT.

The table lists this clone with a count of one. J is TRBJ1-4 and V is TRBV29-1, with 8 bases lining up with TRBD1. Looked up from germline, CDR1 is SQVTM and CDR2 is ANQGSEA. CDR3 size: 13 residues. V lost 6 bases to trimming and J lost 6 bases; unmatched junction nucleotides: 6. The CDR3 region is CSVGTGGDEKLFF. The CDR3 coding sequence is TGCAGCGTCGGGACAGGTGGGGATGAAAAACTGTTTTTT.

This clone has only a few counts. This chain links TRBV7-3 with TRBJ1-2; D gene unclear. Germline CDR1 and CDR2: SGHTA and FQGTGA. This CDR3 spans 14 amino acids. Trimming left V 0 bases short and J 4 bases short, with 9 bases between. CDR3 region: CASSLTGPGYGYTF. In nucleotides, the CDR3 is TGTGCCAGCAGCTTAACAGGTCCAGGCTATGGCTACACCTTC.

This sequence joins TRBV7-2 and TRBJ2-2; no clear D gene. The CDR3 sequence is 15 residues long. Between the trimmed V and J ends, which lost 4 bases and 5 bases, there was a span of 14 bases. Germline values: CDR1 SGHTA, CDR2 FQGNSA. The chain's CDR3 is CASSSTWAETGELFF. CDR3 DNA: TGTGCCAGCAGCTCCACGTGGGCCGAAACCGGGGAGCTGTTTTTT. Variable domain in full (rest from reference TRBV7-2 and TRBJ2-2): GAGVSQSPSNKVTEKGKDVELRCDPISGHTALYWYRQSLGQGLEFLIYFQGNSAPDKSGLPSDRFSAERTGGSVSTLTIQRTQQEDSAVYLCASSSTWAETGELFFGEGSRLTVL.

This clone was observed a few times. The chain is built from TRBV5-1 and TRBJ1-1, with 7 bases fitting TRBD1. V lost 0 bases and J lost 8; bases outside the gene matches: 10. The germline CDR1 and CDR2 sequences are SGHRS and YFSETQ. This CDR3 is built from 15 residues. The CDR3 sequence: CASSLAAGGRGEAFF. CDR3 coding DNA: TGCGCCAGCAGCTTGGCCGCCGGGGGCAGGGGGGAAGCTTTCTTT.

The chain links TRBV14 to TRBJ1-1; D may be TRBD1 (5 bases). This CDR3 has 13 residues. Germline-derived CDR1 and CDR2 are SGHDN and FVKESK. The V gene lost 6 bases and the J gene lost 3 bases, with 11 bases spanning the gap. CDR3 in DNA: TGTGCCAGCAGTTATCAGGGATACACTGAAGCTTTCTTT. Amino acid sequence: CASSYQGYTEAFF.

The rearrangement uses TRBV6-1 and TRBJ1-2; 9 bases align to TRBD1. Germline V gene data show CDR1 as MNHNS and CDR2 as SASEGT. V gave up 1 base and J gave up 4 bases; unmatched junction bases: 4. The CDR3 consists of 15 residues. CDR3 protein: CASSEGQGVIYGYTF. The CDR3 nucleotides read TGTGCCAGCAGTGAAGGACAGGGGGTAATCTATGGCTACACCTTC.

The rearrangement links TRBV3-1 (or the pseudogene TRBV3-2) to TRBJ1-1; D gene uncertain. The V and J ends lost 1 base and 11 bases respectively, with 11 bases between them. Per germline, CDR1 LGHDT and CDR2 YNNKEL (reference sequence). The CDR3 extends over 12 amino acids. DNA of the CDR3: TGTGCCAGCAGCCAAGGGTCAGTTTGGGCTTTCTTT. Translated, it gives CASSQGSVWAFF.

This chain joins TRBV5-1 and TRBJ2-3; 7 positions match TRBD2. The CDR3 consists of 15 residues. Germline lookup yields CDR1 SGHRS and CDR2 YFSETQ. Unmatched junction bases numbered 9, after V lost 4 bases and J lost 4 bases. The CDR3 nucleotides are TGCGCCAGCAGCCCCGGACTAGTAATCGCAGATACGCAGTATTTT. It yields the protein CASSPGLVIADTQYF. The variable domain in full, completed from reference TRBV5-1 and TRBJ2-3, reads KAGVTQTPRYLIKTRGQQVTLSCSPISGHRSVSWYQQTPGQGLQFLFEYFSETQRNKGNFPGRFSGRQFSNSRSEMNVSTLELGDSALYLCASSPGLVIADTQYFGPGTRLTVL.

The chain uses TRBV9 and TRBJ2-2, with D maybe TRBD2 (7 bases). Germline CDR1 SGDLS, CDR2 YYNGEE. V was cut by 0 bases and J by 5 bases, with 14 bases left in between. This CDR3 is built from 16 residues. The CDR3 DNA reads TGTGCCAGCAGCGTAGGCCGGGGGGCCCGAACCGGGGAGCTGTTTTTT. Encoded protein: CASSVGRGARTGELFF.

The CDR3 nucleotides are TGTGCCAGCAGCTTGACGGGGGTTGACTATGGCTACACCTTC. It yields the protein CASSLTGVDYGYTF. The J gene is TRBJ1-2, the V gene TRBV5-8; possible D gene TRBD1, 5 bases. V gave up 1 base and J gave up 3 bases, with 10 bases separating them. CDR1 is SGHTS and CDR2 is YDEGEE in the germline V gene. This CDR3 region has 14 residues.

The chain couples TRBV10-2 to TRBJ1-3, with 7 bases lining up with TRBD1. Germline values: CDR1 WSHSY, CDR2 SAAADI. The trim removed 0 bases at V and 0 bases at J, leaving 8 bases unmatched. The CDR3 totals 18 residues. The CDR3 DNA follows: TGCGCCAGCAGTGAGTCCCCGGGACAGAGTAGCTCTGGAAACACCATATATTTT. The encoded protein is CASSESPGQSSSGNTIYF.

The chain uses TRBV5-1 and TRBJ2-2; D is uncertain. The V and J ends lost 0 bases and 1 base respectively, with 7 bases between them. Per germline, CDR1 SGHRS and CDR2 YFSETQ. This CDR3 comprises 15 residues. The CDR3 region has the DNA TGCGCCAGCAGCTTGGCCTCGGGGAACACCGGGGAGCTGTTTTTT. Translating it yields CASSLASGNTGELFF.

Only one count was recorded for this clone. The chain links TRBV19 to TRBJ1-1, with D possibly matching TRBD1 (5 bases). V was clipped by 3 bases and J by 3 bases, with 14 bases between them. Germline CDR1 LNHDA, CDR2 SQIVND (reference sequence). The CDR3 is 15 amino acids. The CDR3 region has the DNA TGTGCCAGTAGTATTCGGGTGGGAGGGGACACTGAAGCTTTCTTT. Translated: CASSIRVGGDTEAFF.

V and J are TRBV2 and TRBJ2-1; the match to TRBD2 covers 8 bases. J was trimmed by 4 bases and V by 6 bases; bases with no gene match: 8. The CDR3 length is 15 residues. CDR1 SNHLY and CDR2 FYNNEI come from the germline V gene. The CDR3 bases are TGTGCCAGCAGCGCGGGGGGCCTCACTTACAATGAGCAGTTCTTC. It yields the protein CASSAGGLTYNEQFF.